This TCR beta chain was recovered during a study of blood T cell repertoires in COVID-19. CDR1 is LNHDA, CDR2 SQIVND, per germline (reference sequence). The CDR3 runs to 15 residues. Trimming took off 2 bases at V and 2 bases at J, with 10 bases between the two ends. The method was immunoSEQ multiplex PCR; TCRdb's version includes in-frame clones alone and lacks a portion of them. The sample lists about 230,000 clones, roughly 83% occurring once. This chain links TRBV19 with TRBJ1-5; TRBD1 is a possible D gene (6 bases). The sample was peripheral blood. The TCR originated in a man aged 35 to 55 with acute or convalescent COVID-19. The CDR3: CASSIQGRGNQPQHF. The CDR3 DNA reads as TGTGCCAGTAGTATACAGGGGAGAGGCAATCAGCCCCAGCATTTT.